Below, 12 T cell receptor beta chains from the same sample are listed, as sequenced in a study of control samples from healthy donors and cancer patients. The table came from immunoSEQ multiplex PCR; TCRdb's copy has only in-frame clones and leaves some out. The table lists 150,000 to 200,000 clones, roughly 89% of them singletons. Sequencing input: blood. Receptor source: a man aged 25 to 40 in good health.

V and J are TRBV7-9 and TRBJ1-2; 7 positions match TRBD1. The CDR3 is 15 residues long. The ends lost 1 base at V and 5 bases at J; junction bases unmatched: 7. Looked up from germline, CDR1 is SEHNR and CDR2 is FQNEAQ (reference sequence). The CDR3 bases are TGTGCCAGCAGCTTAGACAGGGGACAACCTTATGGCTACACCTTC. It specifies CASSLDRGQPYGYTF.

The chain combines TRBV10-3 with TRBJ2-1; no clear D gene. CDR1 is ENHRY, CDR2 SYGVKD, per germline. V lost 6 bases, J lost 1 base, and 13 bases lay in between. This CDR3 spans 15 amino acids. The CDR3 nucleotides read TGTGCCATCAGCACAACAGAGTCGTCCTACAATGAGCAGTTCTTC. Its translation: CAISTTESSYNEQFF.

The chain is built from TRBV2 and TRBJ2-5, with 11 bases identical to TRBD1. Trimming removed 5 bases from V and 4 bases from J; junction bases left unmatched: 12. Looked up from germline, CDR1 is SNHLY and CDR2 is FYNNEI. The CDR3 covers 17 residues. The CDR3 here is CASSPPDGQGARETQYF. DNA for the CDR3: TGTGCCAGCAGTCCCCCAGATGGACAGGGGGCAAGAGAGACCCAGTACTTC.

The J gene is TRBJ2-5, the V gene TRBV14; D remains unclear. V lost 1 base to trimming and J lost 9 bases, with 21 bases between them. This CDR3 comprises 16 residues. The germline CDR1 and CDR2 sequences are SGHDN and FVKESK. CDR3 region: CASSQVASRRESAQYF. CDR3 coding DNA: TGTGCCAGCAGCCAAGTGGCCAGTAGAAGAGAATCGGCCCAGTACTTC.

The chain employs TRBV18 and TRBJ2-7; 9 bases line up with TRBD1. The CDR3 totals 14 residues. V shed 4 bases and J 3 bases; nucleotides not matched to a gene: 4. Germline V gene lookup returns CDR1 KGHSH and CDR2 LQKENI. The CDR3 bases are TGTGCCAGCTCACATAGACAGGGGGTCTACGAGCAGTACTTC. It translates to CASSHRQGVYEQYF.

The DNA for the CDR3 is TGTGCCAGCAGTTTAGGCGGGAGGGGGTACGAGCAGTACTTC. It is translated as CASSLGGRGYEQYF. The chain joins TRBV27 to TRBJ2-7; 9 bases map to TRBD2. The CDR3 runs to 14 residues. J lost 4 bases, V lost 2 bases, and 3 bases had no gene match. The germline gives CDR1 MNHEY, CDR2 SMNVEV (reference sequence).

The gene calls are TRBV6-2 or TRBV6-3 and TRBJ2-1; 13 positions agree with TRBD2. CDR1 is MNHEY, CDR2 SVGEGT, per germline. With 5 bases clipped from V and 8 bases from J, the junction kept 6 bases outside the gene matches. The CDR3 is made up of 15 amino acids. DNA for the CDR3: TGTGCCAGCAGTACCGGACTAGCGGGAGAGGATGAGCAGTTCTTC. This codes for CASSTGLAGEDEQFF.

V usage is TRBV28 and J usage is TRBJ1-2; possible D gene TRBD1, 5 bases. This CDR3 region has 15 residues. Germline V lookup: CDR1 MDHEN, CDR2 SYDVKM. The V end was cut by 8 bases, the J end by 6 bases, with 22 bases between. CDR3 DNA sequence: TGTGCCAGCGGTCCGTGGGGGAAGGGTTCGCATGGCTACACCTTC. As protein: CASGPWGKGSHGYTF.

The chain recombines TRBV5-6 with TRBJ2-3; tentatively, D is TRBD2 (6 bases). The V gene lost 3 bases and the J gene lost 7 bases, with 15 bases spanning the gap. The germline V gene encodes CDR1 SGHDT and CDR2 YYEEEE. CDR3 length: 14 amino acids. The CDR3 DNA follows: TGTGCCAGCAGCTCCAATTCACGGACTAATACGCAGTATTTT. Amino acid sequence: CASSSNSRTNTQYF.

This sequence joins TRBV10-3 and TRBJ2-2, with TRBD2 matching 12 bases. Germline V lookup: CDR1 ENHRY, CDR2 SYGVKD. The length of the CDR3 is 15 residues. V dropped 6 bases and J dropped 3; count of bases not matched to a gene: 2. The CDR3 sequence: CAIRRTSGDTGELFF. In nucleotides, the CDR3 is TGTGCCATCAGGAGGACTAGCGGGGACACCGGGGAGCTGTTTTTT.

In DNA, the CDR3 is TGTGCCAGCAGCCAATCGAAAGGCGGGAACACTGAAGCTTTCTTT. It encodes CASSQSKGGNTEAFF. The V call is TRBV16, the J call TRBJ1-1; unclear D gene. The CDR3 spans 15 residues. V dropped 0 bases and J dropped 1 base, with 9 bases sitting between them. CDR1 is KGHSY and CDR2 is FQNENV in the germline V gene.

The V gene is TRBV6-4, the J gene TRBJ2-3, with 11 bases matching TRBD2. The trim removed 0 bases at V and 4 bases at J, leaving 3 bases unmatched. CDR3 length: 16 residues. CDR1 and CDR2 (germline): MRHNA, SNTAGT. CDR3 sequence reads: CASSDSSGGASDTQYF. The CDR3 DNA is TGTGCCAGCAGTGACTCTAGCGGGGGGGCCTCAGATACGCAGTATTTT.